Listed below are T cell receptor beta chains from one sample, sequenced in a study of T-cell reconstitution after alpha-beta-depleted transplantation in children. One entry per CDR3 protein, called by TCRdb with MiXCR from the PCR reads. Of 500,000 to 750,000 distinct CDR3 sequences in the sample, over 25% were seen once. Source: PBMCs, taken before TCRalphabeta/CD19-depleted stem cell transplant. Receptors were obtained from a boy less than two years old with Wiskott-Aldrich syndrome, due to receive a stem cell transplant. CDR3s include the opening cysteine and the closing phenylalanine or tryptophan. Fields, in order: V gene, J gene, clone size, D gene, CDR3 DNA, CDR3 protein. A D gene is named only where the DNA matches it firmly. Where a row states a size, it is once, few, many or the class of an expanded clone; other rows omit it.

V: TRBV27; J: TRBJ1-3; size: few; D: -; DNA: TGTGCCAGCAGGGGGGCTTCTGGAAACACCATATATTTT; CDR3: CASRGASGNTIYF
V: TRBV11-2; J: TRBJ2-1; size: -; D: TRBD2; DNA: TGTGCCAGCAGCCCATCTAGCGGGAGGCCGTACAGTGAGCAGTTCTTC; CDR3: CASSPSSGRPYSEQFF
V: TRBV5-8; J: TRBJ1-5; size: few; D: -; DNA: TGTGCCAGCAGCTTGGAGGCCCGCTTGGATAGCAATCAGCCCCAGCATTTT; CDR3: CASSLEARLDSNQPQHF
V: TRBV5-1; J: TRBJ1-1; size: few; D: -; DNA: TGCGCCAGCAGCTTGATAGGACAGATGAACACTGAAGCTTTCTTT; CDR3: CASSLIGQMNTEAFF
V: TRBV5-1; J: TRBJ2-1; size: few; D: -; DNA: TGCGCCAGCAGCGGAACCAAGCGGGACACCGAGCAGTTCTTC; CDR3: CASSGTKRDTEQFF
V: TRBV29-1; J: TRBJ1-1; size: few; D: -; DNA: TGCAGCGTTGAAGCAGTGATGAACACTGAAGCTTTCTTT; CDR3: CSVEAVMNTEAFF
V: TRBV13; J: TRBJ2-5; size: -; D: -; DNA: TGTGCCAGCAGCTTAAGGCCAGGGACCCTCCAAGAGACCCAGTACTTC; CDR3: CASSLRPGTLQETQYF
V: TRBV20-1; J: TRBJ2-7; size: once; D: TRBD2; DNA: TGCACTGCTAGAGGACCGCCTAGCGGGAGGGCCTCCTACGAGCAGTACTTC; CDR3: CTARGPPSGRASYEQYF
V: TRBV5-1; J: TRBJ2-2; size: -; D: TRBD1; DNA: TGCGCCAGCAGCTCAACCACCGGGACAGGGTCTTTTACCGGGGAGCTGTTTTTT; CDR3: CASSSTTGTGSFTGELFF
V: TRBV27; J: TRBJ2-7; size: few; D: -; DNA: TGTGCCAGCACTCGACATGGGGGAGACGAGCAGTACTTC; CDR3: CASTRHGGDEQYF
V: TRBV5-1; J: TRBJ1-2; size: -; D: -; DNA: TGCGCCAGCAGCTTTAGATCCAGGGAGGACTATGGCTACACCTTC; CDR3: CASSFRSREDYGYTF
V: TRBV10-3; J: TRBJ2-7; size: -; D: -; DNA: TGTGCCATCAGTGAGTCCGGGCTAGTCGGCGAGCAGTACTTC; CDR3: CAISESGLVGEQYF
V: TRBV6-5; J: TRBJ1-6; size: -; D: -; DNA: TGTGCCAGCAGTTACAAGGGGGGGAATTCACCCCTCCACTTT; CDR3: CASSYKGGNSPLHF
V: TRBV6-1; J: TRBJ1-5; size: -; D: -; DNA: TGTGCCAGCAGAAAAGGGGAACGACAGCCCCAGCATTTT; CDR3: CASRKGERQPQHF
V: TRBV27; J: TRBJ2-1; size: -; D: -; DNA: TGTGCCAGCAGTTTGGTTTACCAGCGGGCGTACAATGAGCAGTTCTTC; CDR3: CASSLVYQRAYNEQFF
V: TRBV12-3/TRBV12-4; J: TRBJ2-7; size: -; D: -; DNA: TGTGCCAGCAGTCCACCACGAGACTACGAGCAGTACTTC; CDR3: CASSPPRDYEQYF
V: TRBV6-1; J: TRBJ1-2; size: -; D: -; DNA: TGTGCCAGCAAATTCGGGGGCGCGAACTATGGCTACACCTTC; CDR3: CASKFGGANYGYTF
V: TRBV12-3/TRBV12-4; J: TRBJ2-7; size: -; D: -; DNA: TGTGCCAGCAGTTGGACTAAGAAATTGTACTTC; CDR3: CASSWTKKLYF
V: TRBV5-1; J: TRBJ1-6; size: -; D: -; DNA: TGCGCCAGCAGCCTGGGGGCAGGGGTCAATTCACCCCTCCACTTT; CDR3: CASSLGAGVNSPLHF
V: TRBV6-5; J: TRBJ1-1; size: -; D: -; DNA: TGTGCCAGCAGTTACTCGACTCTGAAAATGGGGAACACTGAAGCTTTCTTT; CDR3: CASSYSTLKMGNTEAFF
V: TRBV6-5; J: TRBJ1-4; size: few; D: -; DNA: TGTGCCAGCAGGTACCGGGACCTATCGAATGAAAAACTGTTTTTT; CDR3: CASRYRDLSNEKLFF
V: TRBV4-1; J: TRBJ1-2; size: few; D: TRBD1; DNA: TGCGCCAGCAGCCAAGCGCCGGGACAGGGCTATGGCTACACCTTC; CDR3: CASSQAPGQGYGYTF
V: TRBV11-2; J: TRBJ2-5; size: -; D: -; DNA: TGTGCCAGCAGCTTACCCGGGATGGAGACCCAGTACTTC; CDR3: CASSLPGMETQYF
V: TRBV9; J: TRBJ2-1; size: -; D: -; DNA: TGTGCCAGCAGCGCCTCAGCCGGGACCCACTACAATGAGCAGTTCTTC; CDR3: CASSASAGTHYNEQFF
V: TRBV20-1; J: TRBJ2-1; size: -; D: -; DNA: TGCAGTGCTAGATGGGGAATGGGTAACAATGAGCAGTTCTTC; CDR3: CSARWGMGNNEQFF
V: TRBV7-9; J: TRBJ1-1; size: few; D: TRBD1; DNA: TGTGCCAGCAGCCCGGACCCCCGGGACAGGGGAACTGAAGCTTTCTTT; CDR3: CASSPDPRDRGTEAFF
V: TRBV5-1; J: TRBJ2-7; size: -; D: TRBD1; DNA: TGCGCCAGCAGCCACCGGGACAGGGACGACGAGCAGTACTTC; CDR3: CASSHRDRDDEQYF
V: TRBV4-2; J: TRBJ2-2; size: few; D: TRBD2; DNA: TGTGCCAGCAGCCAAGACAGACTTAGCGGGAGAGACACCGGGGAGCTGTTTTTT; CDR3: CASSQDRLSGRDTGELFF
V: TRBV10-3; J: TRBJ2-5; size: -; D: -; DNA: TGTGCCATCAGTGACCGGAAGACCCAGTACTTC; CDR3: CAISDRKTQYF
V: TRBV20-1; J: TRBJ2-7; size: few; D: TRBD2; DNA: TGCAGTGCTCACCCACTAGCGGGAGAGGTAATCTACGAGCAGTACTTC; CDR3: CSAHPLAGEVIYEQYF
V: TRBV5-5; J: TRBJ1-1; size: -; D: -; DNA: TGTGCCAGCAGCTTGGTGCCGGAGATGAACACTGAAGCTTTCTTT; CDR3: CASSLVPEMNTEAFF
V: TRBV4-3; J: TRBJ1-4; size: few; D: -; DNA: TGCGCCAGCAGCCGAGGACAGATAGGAGAAAAACTGTTTTTT; CDR3: CASSRGQIGEKLFF
V: TRBV7-2; J: TRBJ2-6; size: few; D: TRBD1; DNA: TGTGCCAGCAGCTTAAGGGGGCTAGCTAAAGGGGCCAACGTCCTGACTTTC; CDR3: CASSLRGLAKGANVLTF
V: TRBV12-3/TRBV12-4; J: TRBJ2-1; size: few; D: -; DNA: TGTGCCAGCAGCTACAGGACCTACAATGAGCAGTTCTTC; CDR3: CASSYRTYNEQFF
V: TRBV21-1; J: TRBJ2-1; size: -; D: -; DNA: TGTGCCAGCGTCCCCGGGAGGATCAACAATGAGCAGTTCTTC; CDR3: CASVPGRINNEQFF
V: TRBV11-2; J: TRBJ2-2; size: few; D: TRBD2; DNA: TGTGCCAGCAGCTTAGTTGGACTAGCGGGAGGGCCGGTCACCGGGGAGCTGTTTTTT; CDR3: CASSLVGLAGGPVTGELFF
V: TRBV3-1; J: TRBJ1-2; size: -; D: -; DNA: TGTGCCAGCAGCCATGAAGGTGGCTACACCTTC; CDR3: CASSHEGGYTF
V: TRBV11-2; J: TRBJ1-2; size: few; D: -; DNA: TGTGCCAGCAGCCTACCGGAGAGCGGCTACACCTTC; CDR3: CASSLPESGYTF